Following are 8 T cell receptor beta chains from one sample sequenced in a study of blood T cells in healthy people across ages. It was with a sample-barcoded 5' primer and a J-beta primer mix that a second PCR of roughly 7 to 12 cycles was run. TCRdb used MiXCR to reprocess the 5' RACE reads, holding one entry per CDR3 protein. The sample lists approximately 850,000 distinct CDR3 sequences; 44% were seen once. The specimen sequenced was blood. The receptors here all came from a man in his 60s in good health.

This chain uses TRBV5-1 with TRBJ2-3; possible D gene TRBD1, 6 bases. CDR1 and CDR2 (germline): SGHRS, YFSETQ. Trimming shortened V by 3 bases and J by 2 bases, and 10 bases separated the two germline ends. The CDR3 contains 14 residues. The DNA for the CDR3 is TGCGCCAGCAGCTCGGGACAACCCACAGATACGCAGTATTTT. Translating gives CASSSGQPTDTQYF.

The V and J genes are TRBV3-1 and TRBJ2-7, with 7 bases matching TRBD1. The CDR3 has 13 residues. V lost 5 bases and J lost 3; bases outside the gene matches: 4. The V gene's germline CDR1 is LGHDT and CDR2 YNNKEL (reference sequence). The CDR3 region has the DNA TGTGCCAGCAGCAAGACAGGGATCTACGAGCAGTACTTC. Its protein product is CASSKTGIYEQYF.

Concerning this clonotype: This sequence may be a read error, since a much larger clone differs from it by one base. This chain connects TRBV7-9 to TRBJ2-4, with TRBD1 matching 9 bases. This CDR3 has 16 residues. CDR1 and CDR2 (germline): SEHNR, FQNEAQ (reference sequence). J was trimmed by 2 bases and V by 5 bases; bases with no gene match: 7. The CDR3 sequence is CASSPGTGITKNIQYF. The CDR3 DNA reads as TGTGCCAGCAGCCCCGGGACAGGGATAACCAAAAACATTCAGTACTTC. Looking up the rest from reference TRBV7-9 and TRBJ2-4 gives the full variable domain: DTGVSQNPRHKITKRGQNVTFRCDPISEHNRLYWYRQTLGQGPEFLTYFQNEAQLEKSRLLSDRFSAERPKGSFSTLEIQRTEQGDSAMYLCASSPGTGITKNIQYFGAGTRLSVL.

The chain couples TRBV7-9 to TRBJ1-6, with a tentative D call TRBD1 (6 bases). The CDR3 runs to 17 residues. From germline, CDR1 is SEHNR and CDR2 FQNEAQ (reference sequence). V dropped 4 bases and J dropped 0 bases, with 13 bases sitting between them. The CDR3 sequence: CASSWGASSSYNSPLHF. For the CDR3, the DNA is TGTGCCAGCAGCTGGGGGGCATCTAGCTCCTATAATTCACCCCTCCACTTT.

This clonotype was seen a handful of times. This rearrangement joins TRBV4-2 to TRBJ2-3; D gene uncertain. In germline, CDR1 is LGHNA, CDR2 YNFKEQ. This CDR3 region has 13 residues. Trimming removed 3 bases from V and 5 bases from J, with 9 bases in between. CDR3 region: CASSQRTRDTQYF. Written as DNA, the CDR3 is TGTGCCAGCAGCCAGCGGACGCGAGATACGCAGTATTTT.

This clonotype was seen only once. This may come from a read error, since a much larger clone is one base off. The chain is built from TRBV25-1 and TRBJ1-4; 9 bases agree with TRBD1. Germline-derived CDR1 and CDR2 are MGHDK and SYGVNS. Unmatched junction bases numbered 11, after V lost 5 bases and J lost 4 bases. This CDR3 is 17 amino acids long. The CDR3 sequence is CASSSRGQGGYNEKLFF. CDR3 bases: TGTGCCAGCAGTAGCCGGGGACAGGGAGGTTATAATGAAAAACTGTTTTTT.

This clonotype was detected a few times. CDR3 DNA: TGTGCCAGCAGTGAAACTATAGGTACGCAGTATTTT. Its protein product is CASSETIGTQYF. The chain carries TRBV2 and TRBJ2-3; D unresolved. CDR1 and CDR2 (germline): SNHLY, FYNNEI. V was pared by 2 bases and J by 8 bases, with 8 bases between. The CDR3 consists of 12 residues.

The chain combines TRBV6-2 or TRBV6-3 with TRBJ1-1; no firm D call. The CDR3 runs to 12 residues. CDR1 and CDR2 (germline): MNHEY, SVGEGT. Between the trimmed V and J ends, which lost 5 bases and 6 bases, there was a span of 10 bases. The DNA for the CDR3 is TGTGCCAGCAGTGGATATGGAGCTGAAGCTTTCTTT. This encodes CASSGYGAEAFF.